The rows below give T cell receptor beta chains drawn from one sample of a study of regulatory T cells in long-lasting Graves disease. Each CDR3 protein is one row after TCRdb ran MiXCR on the multiplex PCR reads. The sample has fewer than 450,000 distinct CDR3 sequences, roughly 15% seen once. The data were also submitted as part of a second study, on T cells in Graves' hyperthyroidism and ophthalmopathy.

The source material was peripheral blood mononuclear cells (PBMCs), sampled at new diagnosis, from a patient treated with antithyroid drugs. The receptors derive from a woman aged 40 to 49 with Graves disease. CDR3s leave out the opening cysteine and the closing phenylalanine or tryptophan. A D gene is named only where the DNA matches it firmly. Some rows have no size entry. The others give once, few or many, or a class for an expanded clone.

cdr3_length d_call v_call clone_size cdr3_aa
11 NA TRBV6-5 many ASSYSKGYEQY
11 NA TRBV2 many ASSDLANTEAF
12 NA TRBV3-1 many ASSRSTGRETQY
10 NA TRBV29-1 few SVEVKADTQY
12 NA TRBV6-5 few ASSSWTKGNTIY
12 NA TRBV24-1 many ATSARGFLETQY
18 NA TRBV11-2 many ASSLWASGRLKSTSYEQY
10 TRBD1 TRBV20-1 few SGGQSNEKLF
10 NA TRBV7-2 many ASSPPDNEQF
13 NA TRBV29-1 many SVAGPGLYYNEQF
13 TRBD1 TRBV27 few ASKVGTGPGNTIY
11 NA TRBV30 NA AWRAMGNGELF
11 TRBD1 TRBV3-1 many ASSQDRVDEQF
14 NA TRBV14 many ASSQVGGSLNTEAF
12 TRBD1 TRBV19 many ASSIDGQGYGYT
13 NA TRBV7-6 many ASSLDGGLYNEQF
12 NA TRBV27 many ASSFWGDLETQY
11 TRBD1 TRBV6-1 many ASSRQGAAGYT
11 NA TRBV4-1 few ASSQEIPYEQY
15 TRBD2 TRBV5-1 many ASSPGTSGPSTDTQY
16 NA TRBV28 many ASSPPAGTPLLQETQY
13 TRBD1 TRBV11-2 many ASSLVTGVSYEQY
13 NA TRBV12-3/TRBV12-4 few ASSFIRGVAAEAF
13 NA TRBV20-1 NA SARLAGQDTGELF